What follows are 24 T cell receptor beta chains derived from one specimen sequenced in a study of T cells in Graves' hyperthyroidism and ophthalmopathy. TCR beta CDR3 regions were amplified from RNA. Researchers ran a first-round RT-PCR on the TCR CDR3 using the HTBI primer set. TCRdb reprocessed the multiplex PCR reads with MiXCR, giving one entry per CDR3 protein. The table records 390,000 or so distinct CDR3 sequences, 14% to 15% of them present only once. Input material: blood. The receptors originated from a man aged 18 to 35 with Graves' ophthalmopathy.

This clonotype was seen at least ten times. This chain links TRBV12-3 or TRBV12-4 with TRBJ2-1, with 7 bases aligning to TRBD2. CDR3 length equals 16 residues. V lost 3 bases and J lost 2; bases outside the gene matches: 7. The CDR3 reads CASSLDRDYPYNEQFF. CDR3 nucleotide sequence: TGTGCCAGCAGTTTGGATCGGGACTATCCCTACAATGAGCAGTTCTTC.

This clonotype was seen many times. J is TRBJ2-1 and V is TRBV25-1; the match to TRBD1 covers 9 bases. V shed 4 bases and J 5 bases; nucleotides not matched to a gene: 9. The CDR3 extends over 16 amino acids. In germline, CDR1 is MGHDK, CDR2 SYGVNS. The CDR3 is CASSVPGTGKNNEQFF. The DNA of the CDR3 is TGTGCCAGCAGTGTCCCCGGGACAGGGAAGAACAATGAGCAGTTCTTC.

This clonotype was recorded many times. This chain connects TRBV2 to TRBJ2-3; 8 nucleotides match TRBD1. The CDR3 extends over 16 amino acids. The ends lost 0 bases at V and 4 bases at J; junction bases unmatched: 6. Germline CDR1 and CDR2: SNHLY and FYNNEI. CDR3 DNA: TGTGCCAGCAGTGAAGCGCTACAGGGGGTAGCAGATACGCAGTATTTT. Amino acids: CASSEALQGVADTQYF.

There are a few counts of this clonotype. This sequence joins TRBV7-9 and TRBJ2-5; 7 nucleotides line up with TRBD2. The CDR3 is 14 residues long. Germline values: CDR1 SEHNR, CDR2 FQNEAQ (reference sequence). J was trimmed by 4 bases and V by 4 bases; bases with no gene match: 6. This CDR3 reads CASSSRGEGETQYF. In DNA, the CDR3 is TGTGCCAGCAGCTCCAGAGGGGAGGGAGAGACCCAGTACTTC. The whole variable domain, remainder taken from reference TRBV7-9 and TRBJ2-5, is DTGVSQNPRHKITKRGQNVTFRCDPISEHNRLYWYRQTLGQGPEFLTYFQNEAQLEKSRLLSDRFSAERPKGSFSTLEIQRTEQGDSAMYLCASSSRGEGETQYFGPGTRLLVL.

In this sample, this clonotype turned up many times. The chain combines TRBV6-2 or TRBV6-3 with TRBJ2-5; 8 bases fit TRBD1. After removal of 7 bases from V and 7 bases from J, the junction contained 8 bases not matched to a gene. Looked up from germline, CDR1 is MNHEY and CDR2 is SVGEGT. The CDR3 runs to 13 residues. In DNA form, the CDR3 reads TGTGCCAGCACCCACGGACAGGGCGGGACCCAGTACTTC. Translation gives CASTHGQGGTQYF.

This clonotype occurred a few times. CDR3 in amino acids: CASSEYFKLTGEGYTF. CDR3 coding DNA: TGTGCCAGCAGTGAATATTTTAAGTTGACAGGGGAGGGCTACACCTTC. J is TRBJ1-2 and V is TRBV25-1; 8 bases line up with TRBD1. This CDR3 is built from 16 residues. The V gene's germline CDR1 is MGHDK and CDR2 SYGVNS. V dropped 0 bases and J dropped 8; count of bases not matched to a gene: 11.

This clonotype was seen at least ten times. The V call is TRBV30, the J call TRBJ1-5; D unresolved. Germline CDR1 GTSNPN, CDR2 SVGIG (reference sequence). The CDR3 extends over 12 amino acids. V gave up 1 base and J gave up 13 bases, with 14 bases separating them. CDR3 residues: CAWSGETTRQHF. CDR3 DNA: TGTGCCTGGAGTGGTGAGACTACGCGGCAGCATTTT. Full variable domain (rest looked up from reference TRBV30 and TRBJ1-5): SQTIHQWPATLVQPVGSPLSLECTVEGTSNPNLYWYRQAAGRGLQLLFYSVGIGQISSEVPQNLSASRPQDRQFILSSKKLLLSDSGFYLCAWSGETTRQHFGDGTRLSIL.

The sample holds a few counts of this clonotype. The chain has TRBV20-1 and TRBJ2-3; TRBD2 aligns across 10 bases. V trimming: 7 bases; J trimming: 6 bases; junction bases outside the gene matches: 22. The germline V gene has CDR1 DFQATT and CDR2 SNEGSKA (reference sequence). The CDR3 is made up of 18 amino acids. CDR3 loop: CSVSHGLAGDSAWDTQYF. CDR3 in DNA: TGCAGTGTATCTCATGGGCTAGCGGGGGACTCAGCGTGGGATACGCAGTATTTT.

This clonotype has ten or more counts. This chain connects TRBV5-5 to TRBJ1-1; the D is unclear. Germline CDR1 SGHKS, CDR2 YYEKEE (reference sequence). Trimming stripped 2 bases from V and 6 bases from J, with 14 bases between. The CDR3 sequence is 14 residues long. The CDR3 DNA reads as TGTGCCAGCAGCTTCCCGGGAGTTTGGGCTGAAGCTTTCTTT. Translation: CASSFPGVWAEAFF.

CDR3 sequence: CASSLEAFSSYEQYF. For the CDR3, the DNA is TGCGCCAGCAGCTTGGAGGCGTTCAGCTCCTACGAGCAGTACTTC. The rearrangement joins TRBV5-1 to TRBJ2-7; no clear D gene. CDR1 is SGHRS and CDR2 is YFSETQ in the germline V gene. The CDR3 extends over 15 amino acids. V lost 0 bases to trimming and J lost 0 bases, with 10 bases between them.

In its sample, this clonotype was seen many times. The chain links TRBV5-1 to TRBJ1-6, with 10 bases matching TRBD1. This CDR3 comprises 13 residues. The V segment lost 4 bases and the J segment 10 bases; nucleotides outside the gene matches: 2. Germline V CDR1 and CDR2: SGHRS, YFSETQ. Here the CDR3 reads CASSRDRGSPLHF. The CDR3 region has the DNA TGCGCCAGCAGCCGGGACAGGGGATCACCCCTCCACTTT.

This clonotype came up a few times. The chain uses TRBV2 and TRBJ2-3; maybe TRBD1 (6 bases). The CDR3 contains 18 residues. Germline V gene data show CDR1 as SNHLY and CDR2 as FYNNEI. Trimming stripped 4 bases from V and 3 bases from J, with 23 bases between. CDR3 sequence: CASSVKSHGGFKTDTQYF. DNA of the CDR3: TGTGCCAGCAGTGTTAAATCCCATGGGGGCTTTAAAACAGATACGCAGTATTTT.

Ten or more counts support this clonotype. The rearrangement links TRBV10-3 to TRBJ2-1; TRBD1 matches at 9 bases. This CDR3 spans 16 amino acids. CDR1 ENHRY and CDR2 SYGVKD come from the germline V gene. Trimming removed 2 bases from V and 6 bases from J; junction bases left unmatched: 8. The CDR3 coding sequence is TGTGCCATCAGTGAGAGTAGCCACAGGGGGCCCAATGAGCAGTTCTTC. It yields the protein CAISESSHRGPNEQFF.

This clonotype has ten or more counts. The chain recombines TRBV7-2 with TRBJ2-7; D unresolved. The length of the CDR3 is 14 residues. Trimming pared 1 base from V and 0 bases from J, leaving 7 bases between. Looked up from germline, CDR1 is SGHTA and CDR2 is FQGNSA. The CDR3 DNA reads TGTGCCAGCAGCTTAGGTCTGACCTCCTACGAGCAGTACTTC. This translates into CASSLGLTSYEQYF.

This clonotype appeared a few times. The chain recombines TRBV19 with TRBJ2-7, with 7 bases identical to TRBD2. The CDR3 runs 16 residues. Germline CDR1 is LNHDA and CDR2 is SQIVND (reference sequence). Losses at the gene ends were 1 base for V and 4 bases for J; bases not matched to a gene: 10. Here the CDR3 reads CASSIVAAGAPYEQYF. CDR3 bases: TGTGCCAGTAGTATAGTGGCCGCGGGAGCCCCTTACGAGCAGTACTTC.

This clonotype was detected many times. The chain couples TRBV7-9 to TRBJ2-5, with D uncertain. This CDR3 is 11 amino acids long. Germline V lookup: CDR1 SEHNR, CDR2 FQNEAQ (reference sequence). V was pared by 5 bases and J by 1 base, with 2 bases between. CDR3 coding DNA: TGTGCCAGCAGCCTCCAAGAGACCCAGTACTTC. Amino acids: CASSLQETQYF.

This clonotype was picked up a small number of times. The gene calls are TRBV5-8 and TRBJ2-3; 10 bases line up with TRBD2. Trimming took 2 bases from V and 1 from J; bases not matched to a gene: 10. The length of the CDR3 is 18 residues. Germline lookup yields CDR1 SGHTS and CDR2 YDEGEE. DNA for the CDR3: TGTGCCAGCAGCTTCGTGGCTAGCGGGAGTTGGGGCACAGATACGCAGTATTTT. Translating gives CASSFVASGSWGTDTQYF.

This clonotype has a count of ten or more. The gene calls are TRBV6-6 and TRBJ2-5; D is uncertain. Germline loops: CDR1 MNHNY, CDR2 SVGAGI (reference sequence). The CDR3 loop spans 14 amino acids. The V end was cut by 0 bases, the J end by 0 bases, with 5 bases between. The CDR3: CASSYSRNQETQYF. DNA of the CDR3: TGTGCCAGCAGTTACTCCCGGAACCAAGAGACCCAGTACTTC.

This clonotype was detected ten times or more. The chain combines TRBV7-2 with TRBJ1-5, with D uncertain. V was clipped by 1 base and J by 6 bases, with 7 bases between them. Germline V CDR1 and CDR2: SGHTA, FQGNSA. The CDR3 loop spans 13 amino acids. This CDR3 is CASSLVSGQPQHF. DNA of the CDR3: TGTGCCAGCAGCTTAGTGAGTGGTCAGCCCCAGCATTTT.

The chain carries TRBV19 and TRBJ1-2, with a tentative D call TRBD1 (6 bases). V was cut by 9 bases and J by 2 bases, with 16 bases left in between. Germline loops: CDR1 LNHDA, CDR2 SQIVND (reference sequence). This CDR3 is 14 amino acids long. The CDR3 DNA reads as TGTGCCAGCTGGGGGGGGGGCCAGAACTATGGCTACACCTTC. Translation gives CASWGGGQNYGYTF.

This clonotype was recorded many times. The CDR3 here is CAWSGEGSTYEQYF. Here the CDR3 DNA reads TGTGCCTGGAGTGGGGAGGGGTCCACCTACGAGCAGTACTTC. The rearrangement uses TRBV30 and TRBJ2-7; 7 bases align to TRBD2. The germline V gene has CDR1 GTSNPN and CDR2 SVGIG (reference sequence). There are 14 residues in the CDR3. The J segment lost 2 bases and the V segment lost 1 base, leaving 5 bases of the junction unmatched. Full variable domain (rest looked up from reference TRBV30 and TRBJ2-7): SQTIHQWPATLVQPVGSPLSLECTVEGTSNPNLYWYRQAAGRGLQLLFYSVGIGQISSEVPQNLSASRPQDRQFILSSKKLLLSDSGFYLCAWSGEGSTYEQYFGPGTRLTVT.

Ten or more counts support this clonotype. The chain joins TRBV7-6 to TRBJ2-7; 8 bases match TRBD1. Trimming at V came to 5 bases and at J to 5 bases, leaving 8 bases not matched to a gene. The CDR3 runs 14 residues. CDR1 SGHVS and CDR2 FNYEAQ come from the germline V gene. The CDR3 reads CASSGRTGQDEQYF. The CDR3 nucleotides are TGTGCCAGCAGCGGGCGGACAGGGCAGGACGAGCAGTACTTC.

This chain connects TRBV7-9 to TRBJ1-1, with TRBD1 matching over 9 bases. Per the germline V gene, CDR1 is SEHNR and CDR2 is FQNEAQ (reference sequence). J was trimmed by 5 bases and V by 5 bases; bases with no gene match: 9. This CDR3 is 15 amino acids long. The CDR3 reads CASSPRDRDGTEAFF. The CDR3 DNA is TGTGCCAGCAGCCCGAGGGACAGGGATGGTACTGAAGCTTTCTTT.

The sample holds a few counts of this clonotype. The chain combines TRBV30 with TRBJ1-3; 8 nucleotides align to TRBD1. V shed 4 bases, J shed 2 bases, and the junction held 1 base outside the gene matches. Germline CDR1 is GTSNPN and CDR2 is SVGIG (reference sequence). CDR3 size: 13 residues. Written as DNA, the CDR3 is TGTGCCTGGAAACAGGGGGCTGGAAACACCATATATTTT. Translated, it gives CAWKQGAGNTIYF.